Here is one T cell receptor (beta chain) with its context. The data stem from a study of Ad26.COV2.S vaccination and SARS-CoV-2 variants. Study information: Of the COV1001 trial arms, the Ad26.COV2.S arm included the donor.

Profiling relied on immunoSEQ multiplex PCR, and the TCRdb table lists in-frame clones only, not all of them. Among a few hundred thousand clones, about nine tenths were seen once, and the ten largest hold 12%. Treatment reported: 15 to 20 received Ad26.COV2.S at low or high dose, single or two shots; several received placebo; per-sample allocation not given. The samples date from day 63 after the first vaccine or placebo injection. Aged 18-55 years, donor was enrolled in Boston in 2020. The study used a vaccine consisting of an Ad26 vector that expressed Wuhan-strain SARS-CoV-2 spike. V lost 2 bases and J lost 5; bases outside the gene matches: 7. Germline-derived CDR1 and CDR2 are WNHNN and SYGVQD (reference sequence). The CDR3 has 15 residues.

The chain couples TRBV10-1 to TRBJ2-7; 9 nucleotides line up with TRBD2. This receptor was identified in a person between 18 and 59 years old who received the Ad26.COV2.S COVID-19 vaccine or a placebo. The source was peripheral blood, collected in a trial of Ad26.COV2.S vaccine versus placebo. In DNA form, the CDR3 reads TGCGCCAGCAGTGAGACAGAGCGGGAGGACCACGAGCAGTACTTC. Amino acids: CASSETEREDHEQYF.